This T cell receptor beta chain was recovered during a study of blood T cell repertoires in COVID-19. Method: immunoSEQ multiplex PCR; TCRdb's copy keeps in-frame clones and lacks some. The data contain some 180,000 clones, approximately 80% of them singletons. The germline V and J ends were trimmed by 5 bases and 5 bases, with 16 bases remaining between them. CDR1 and CDR2 (germline): MDHEN, SYDVKM. This CDR3 is 15 amino acids long. The receptor was isolated from a man in his 60s who had been exposed to COVID-19. The sequenced sample consisted of PBMCs or T cells enriched from blood (not recorded which). This chain links TRBV28 with TRBJ2-1; weak D call: TRBD2 (5 bases). The CDR3, as DNA: TGTGCCAGCAGTCCCCGGGGTGGCGGCCACAATGAGCAGTTCTTC. It codes for CASSPRGGGHNEQFF.